The text below deals with one T cell receptor beta chain. The data stem from a study of blood T cell repertoires in COVID-19. With 1 base removed from V and 5 bases from J, the gap between germline ends came to 11 bases. The CDR3 length is 14 residues. Germline CDR1 and CDR2: KGHSH and LQKENI. Assay used: immunoSEQ multiplex PCR; TCRdb lists only in-frame clones, some missing. This table holds 300,000 to 400,000 clones, roughly 86% found once. V gene TRBV18 combines with J gene TRBJ1-1; D perhaps matches TRBD1 (6 bases). This receptor was identified in a human donor in a cohort sampled during active COVID-19. Sequenced input: peripheral blood. The CDR3 DNA is TGTGCCAGCTCACCACAGGGGGAAGGAACTGAAGCTTTCTTT. Its translation is CASSPQGEGTEAFF.